The 15 T cell receptor beta chains presented below share a single source sample, sequenced in a study of blood T cell repertoires in COVID-19. The data were produced by immunoSEQ multiplex PCR, yet TCRdb's version contains in-frame clones alone and is incomplete. The sample yields roughly 69,000 clones, about four fifths seen once. The material sequenced was peripheral blood. The receptors here all came from a human donor in a cohort sampled during active COVID-19.

This clone has just a few counts. The rearrangement uses TRBV29-1 and TRBJ2-5, with D perhaps matching TRBD2 (6 bases). The V gene's germline CDR1 is SQVTM and CDR2 ANQGSEA. The V gene lost 1 base and the J gene lost 5 bases, with 11 bases spanning the gap. The CDR3 sequence is 13 residues long. As DNA, the CDR3 is TGCAGCGTTGAAGGCGGGGCGTCTGAGACCCAGTACTTC. Amino acid sequence: CSVEGGASETQYF.

This chain connects TRBV10-3 to TRBJ2-1, with 10 nucleotides matching TRBD2. V was clipped by 11 bases and J by 10 bases; unmatched bases: 17. Germline V gene sequence: CDR1 ENHRY, CDR2 SYGVKD. This CDR3 is 15 amino acids long. CDR3 sequence: CASHPLAGSPGEQFF. Here the CDR3 DNA reads TGTGCCTCCCACCCACTAGCGGGGTCCCCTGGGGAGCAGTTCTTC.

The V and J genes are TRBV18 and TRBJ1-4; 10 bases agree with TRBD1. The V and J ends lost 5 bases and 7 bases, in that order; junction bases with no gene match: 4. Germline V CDR1 and CDR2: KGHSH, LQKENI. The CDR3 sequence is 14 residues long. The chain's CDR3 is CASSSGTGAEKLFF. DNA for the CDR3: TGTGCCAGCTCATCCGGGACAGGGGCTGAAAAACTGTTTTTT.

J is TRBJ2-2 and V is TRBV5-1, with D maybe TRBD2 (5 bases). The CDR3 has 13 residues. Trimming removed 3 bases from V and 6 bases from J, with 9 bases in between. CDR1 is SGHRS, CDR2 YFSETQ, per germline. The CDR3 region is CASSSPSSGELFF. CDR3 sequence (DNA): TGCGCCAGCAGCTCCCCTAGCTCCGGGGAGCTGTTTTTT.

CDR3 nucleotide sequence: TGTGCCAGCAGCCAAGTAGGGGGGGGCACCTACGAGCAGTACTTC. It encodes CASSQVGGGTYEQYF. The J gene is TRBJ2-7, the V gene TRBV4-2; D may be TRBD2 (7 bases). The V and J ends lost 1 base and 2 bases respectively, with 12 bases between them. Per the germline V gene, CDR1 is LGHNA and CDR2 is YNFKEQ. CDR3 length equals 15 residues.

This sequence joins TRBV28 and TRBJ1-3; D is possibly TRBD1 (6 bases). The CDR3 spans 18 residues. Germline CDR1 MDHEN, CDR2 SYDVKM. Trimming removed 1 base at V and 0 bases at J, with 16 bases between. CDR3: CASSLLSTYRVSGNTIYF. Written as DNA, the CDR3 is TGTGCCAGCAGTTTATTAAGCACTTACAGGGTCTCTGGAAACACCATATATTTT.

The rearrangement joins TRBV5-1 to TRBJ1-1; no firm D call. The CDR3 loop spans 14 amino acids. CDR1 and CDR2 (germline): SGHRS, YFSETQ. The V end was cut by 0 bases, the J end by 2 bases, with 8 bases between. In DNA, the CDR3 is TGCGCCAGCAGCTTGGCCCGAGAAAACACTGAAGCTTTCTTT. This gives the protein CASSLARENTEAFF.

The chain recombines TRBV7-8 with TRBJ2-7; D is perhaps TRBD1 (5 bases). The CDR3 has 13 residues. Germline CDR1 reads SGHVS; CDR2 reads FQNEAQ. Between the trimmed V and J ends, which lost 3 bases and 5 bases, there was a span of 11 bases. CDR3 coding DNA: TGTGCCAGCAGCTTCCCAGGGAATAACGAGCAGTACTTC. It specifies CASSFPGNNEQYF.

The genes are TRBV7-6 and TRBJ1-6, with D uncertain. The ends were cut back, 2 bases at V and 8 bases at J, with 7 bases in the middle. The CDR3 runs to 13 residues. In germline, CDR1 is SGHVS, CDR2 FNYEAQ. The CDR3 loop reads CASSLNTDSPLHF. CDR3 sequence (DNA): TGTGCCAGCAGCTTAAACACCGATTCACCCCTCCACTTT.

The CDR3 DNA sequence: TGTGCCAGCAGCTTGGGACAGGGGCGCTATGGCTACACCTTC. Translated, it gives CASSLGQGRYGYTF. The chain recombines TRBV5-5 with TRBJ1-2; 8 nucleotides match TRBD1. The germline V gene encodes CDR1 SGHKS and CDR2 YYEKEE (reference sequence). The length of the CDR3 is 14 residues. V shed 0 bases and J 4 bases; nucleotides not matched to a gene: 2.

This clone has just a few counts. The chain has TRBV7-2 and TRBJ2-7, with 9 bases fitting TRBD2. CDR3 length: 15 amino acids. Per germline, CDR1 SGHTA and CDR2 FQGNSA. Unmatched junction bases numbered 8, after V lost 5 bases and J lost 3 bases. CDR3: CASSPWRGGSYEQYF. The CDR3 DNA sequence: TGTGCCAGCAGCCCATGGCGGGGGGGTAGCTACGAGCAGTACTTC.

The chain employs TRBV7-2 and TRBJ1-3; unclear D gene. CDR1 is SGHTA and CDR2 is FQGNSA in the germline V gene. Trimming took off 8 bases at V and 2 bases at J, with 13 bases between the two ends. This CDR3 has 14 amino acids. The CDR3 nucleotides read TGTGCCAGCGAACGGGGTCAAACTGGAAACACCATATATTTT. This encodes CASERGQTGNTIYF.

The sample holds a few counts of this clone. V is TRBV28 and J is TRBJ1-1; perhaps TRBD1 as D (5 bases). V lost 6 bases and J lost 5, with 10 bases in between. Germline CDR1 and CDR2: MDHEN and SYDVKM. This CDR3 has 12 residues. CDR3 DNA: TGTGCCAGCAGAGACAGAATAACTGAAGCTTTCTTT. This encodes CASRDRITEAFF. The full variable domain, completed using reference TRBV28 and TRBJ1-1, is DVKVTQSSRYLVKRTGEKVFLECVQDMDHENMFWYRQDPGLGLRLIYFSYDVKMKEKGDIPEGYSVSREKKERFSLILESASTNQTSMYLCASRDRITEAFFGQGTRLTVV.

This rearrangement joins TRBV7-6 to TRBJ2-5; a weak D match, TRBD2 (5 bases). This CDR3 is 15 amino acids long. The germline CDR1 and CDR2 sequences are SGHVS and FNYEAQ. The V end lost 4 bases, the J end lost 1 base, and 13 bases lay between the germline ends. CDR3 in DNA: TGTGCCAGCAGCTCGGACTCCCAGACCCAAGAGACCCAGTACTTC. Translating it yields CASSSDSQTQETQYF.

The genes are TRBV5-1 and TRBJ2-2, with TRBD2 identical over 9 bases. The trim removed 0 bases at V and 7 bases at J, leaving 4 bases unmatched. Germline CDR1 reads SGHRS; CDR2 reads YFSETQ. This CDR3 region has 15 residues. This CDR3 reads CASSLAASGNGELFF. The CDR3 DNA reads as TGCGCCAGCAGCTTGGCGGCTAGCGGGAACGGGGAGCTGTTTTTT.